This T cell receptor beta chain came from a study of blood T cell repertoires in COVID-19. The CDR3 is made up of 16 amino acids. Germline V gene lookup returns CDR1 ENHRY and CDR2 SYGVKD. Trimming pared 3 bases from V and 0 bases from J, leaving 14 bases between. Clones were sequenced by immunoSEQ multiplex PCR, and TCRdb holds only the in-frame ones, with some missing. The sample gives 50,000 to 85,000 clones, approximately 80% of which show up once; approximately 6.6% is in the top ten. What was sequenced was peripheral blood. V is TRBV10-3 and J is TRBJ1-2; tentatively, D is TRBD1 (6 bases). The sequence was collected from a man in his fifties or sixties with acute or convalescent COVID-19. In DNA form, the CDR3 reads TGTGCCATCAGTGATCGGTCAGGGGAAGCTAACTATGGCTACACCTTC. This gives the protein CAISDRSGEANYGYTF.